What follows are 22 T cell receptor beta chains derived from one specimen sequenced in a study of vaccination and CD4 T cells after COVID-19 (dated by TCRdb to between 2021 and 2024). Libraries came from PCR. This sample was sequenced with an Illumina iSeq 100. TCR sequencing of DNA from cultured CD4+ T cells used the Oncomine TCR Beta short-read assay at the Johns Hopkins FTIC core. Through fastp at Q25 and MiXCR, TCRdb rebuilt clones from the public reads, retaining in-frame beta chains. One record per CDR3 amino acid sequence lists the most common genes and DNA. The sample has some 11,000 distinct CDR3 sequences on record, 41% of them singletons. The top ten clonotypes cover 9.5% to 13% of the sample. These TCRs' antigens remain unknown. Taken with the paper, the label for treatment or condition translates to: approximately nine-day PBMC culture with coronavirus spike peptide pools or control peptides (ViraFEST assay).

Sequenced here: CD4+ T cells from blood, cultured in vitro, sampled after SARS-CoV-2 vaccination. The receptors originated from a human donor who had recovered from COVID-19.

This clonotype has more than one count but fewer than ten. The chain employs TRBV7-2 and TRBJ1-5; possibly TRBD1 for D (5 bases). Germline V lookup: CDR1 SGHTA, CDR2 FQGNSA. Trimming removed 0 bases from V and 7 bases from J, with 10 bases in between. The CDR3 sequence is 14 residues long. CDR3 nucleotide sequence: TGTGCCAGCAGCTTAGCATTTGGGGGGCAGCCCCAGCATTTT. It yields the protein CASSLAFGGQPQHF.

This CDR3 reads CASSIYMTGAQGTQYF. The CDR3 DNA sequence: TGTGCCAGTAGTATTTACATGACAGGCGCCCAAGGTACGCAGTATTTT. The V call is TRBV19, the J call TRBJ2-3; a weak D match, TRBD1 (6 bases). The CDR3 covers 16 residues. Trimming took off 3 bases at V and 8 bases at J, with 21 bases between the two ends. In germline, CDR1 is LNHDA, CDR2 SQIVND (reference sequence).

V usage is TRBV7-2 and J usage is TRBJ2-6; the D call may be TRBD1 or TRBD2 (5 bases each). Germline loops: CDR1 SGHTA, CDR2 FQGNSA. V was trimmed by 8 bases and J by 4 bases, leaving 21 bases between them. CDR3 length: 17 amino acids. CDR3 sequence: CASRRAEGLGGANVLTF. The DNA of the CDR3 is TGTGCCAGCCGTCGAGCTGAGGGGCTGGGAGGGGCCAACGTCCTGACTTTC.

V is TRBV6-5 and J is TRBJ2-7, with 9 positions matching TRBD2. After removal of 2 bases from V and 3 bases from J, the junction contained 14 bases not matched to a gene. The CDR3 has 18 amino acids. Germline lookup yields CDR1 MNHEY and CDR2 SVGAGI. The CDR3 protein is CASSYTRGPSGNIYEQYF. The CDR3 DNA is TGTGCCAGCAGTTACACCCGGGGTCCTAGCGGGAATATCTACGAGCAGTACTTC.

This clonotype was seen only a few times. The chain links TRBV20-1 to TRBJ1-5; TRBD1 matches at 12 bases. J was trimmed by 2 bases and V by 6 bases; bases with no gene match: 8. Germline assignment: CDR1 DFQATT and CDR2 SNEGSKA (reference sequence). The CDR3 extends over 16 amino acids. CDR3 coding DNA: TGCAGTGCCCCGGGACAGGGGGCTCTGGGCAATCAGCCCCAGCATTTT. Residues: CSAPGQGALGNQPQHF.

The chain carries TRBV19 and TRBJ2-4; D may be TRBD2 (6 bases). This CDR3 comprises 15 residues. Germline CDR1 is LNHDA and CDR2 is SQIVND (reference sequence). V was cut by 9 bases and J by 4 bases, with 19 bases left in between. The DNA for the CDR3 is TGTGCCAGCCAAGGGCGGAGGGACCCAAAAAACATTCAGTACTTC. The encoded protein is CASQGRRDPKNIQYF.

The CDR3 is CASSQGRAPNTGELFF. For the CDR3, the DNA is TGCGCCAGCAGCCAAGGGCGGGCTCCGAACACCGGGGAGCTGTTTTTT. The chain combines TRBV4-1 with TRBJ2-2; perhaps TRBD2 as D (5 bases). The length of the CDR3 is 16 residues. Trimming removed 1 base at V and 0 bases at J, with 9 bases between. Germline-derived CDR1 and CDR2 are MGHRA and YSYEKL.

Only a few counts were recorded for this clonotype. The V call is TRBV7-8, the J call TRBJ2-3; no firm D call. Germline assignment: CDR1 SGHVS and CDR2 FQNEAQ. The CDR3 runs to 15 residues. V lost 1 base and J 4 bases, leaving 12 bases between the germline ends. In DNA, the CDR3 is TGTGCCAGCAGCTTAGGAAAAGGGTGGGCAGATACGCAGTATTTT. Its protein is CASSLGKGWADTQYF.

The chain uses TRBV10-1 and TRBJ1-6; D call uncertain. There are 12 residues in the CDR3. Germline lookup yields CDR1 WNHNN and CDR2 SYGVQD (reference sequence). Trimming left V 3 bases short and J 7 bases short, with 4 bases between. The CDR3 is CASSDPNSPLHF. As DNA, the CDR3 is TGCGCCAGCAGTGATCCAAATTCACCCCTCCACTTT.

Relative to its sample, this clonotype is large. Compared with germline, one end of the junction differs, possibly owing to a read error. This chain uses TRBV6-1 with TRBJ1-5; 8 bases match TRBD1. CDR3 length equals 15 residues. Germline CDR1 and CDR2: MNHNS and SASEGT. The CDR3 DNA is TGTGCCAGCAGCCCAACAGACAGGGGCAACCAGCCCCAGCATTTT. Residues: CASSPTDRGNQPQHF.

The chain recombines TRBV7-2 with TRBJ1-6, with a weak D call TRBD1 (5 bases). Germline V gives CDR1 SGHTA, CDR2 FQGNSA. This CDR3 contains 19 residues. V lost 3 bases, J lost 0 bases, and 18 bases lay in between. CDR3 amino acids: CASSFPRLPQGSYNSPLHF. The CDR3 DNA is TGTGCCAGCAGCTTCCCGAGACTTCCTCAGGGCTCCTATAATTCACCCCTCCACTTT. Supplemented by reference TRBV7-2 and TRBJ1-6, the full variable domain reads GAGVSQSPSNKVTEKGKDVELRCDPISGHTALYWYRQSLGQGLEFLIYFQGNSAPDKSGLPSDRFSAERTGGSVSTLTIQRTQQEDSAVYLCASSFPRLPQGSYNSPLHFGNGTRLTVT.

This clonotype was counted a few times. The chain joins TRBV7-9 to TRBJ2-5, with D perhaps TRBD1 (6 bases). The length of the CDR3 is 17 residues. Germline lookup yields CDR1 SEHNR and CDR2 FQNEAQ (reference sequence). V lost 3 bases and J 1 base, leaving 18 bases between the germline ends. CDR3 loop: CASSFLFGQPAQETQYF. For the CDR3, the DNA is TGTGCCAGCAGCTTCCTCTTCGGACAGCCAGCCCAAGAGACCCAGTACTTC.

CDR3 sequence: CASSEAGPTGTQYF. CDR3 DNA sequence: TGCGCCAGCAGCGAGGCCGGGCCCACCGGGACCCAGTACTTC. The genes are TRBV5-1 and TRBJ2-5; unclear D gene. Trimming shortened V by 4 bases and J by 7 bases, and 17 bases separated the two germline ends. The CDR3 has 14 amino acids. Germline values: CDR1 SGHRS, CDR2 YFSETQ. Full variable domain (outside the CDR3, taken from reference TRBV5-1 and TRBJ2-5): KAGVTQTPRYLIKTRGQQVTLSCSPISGHRSVSWYQQTPGQGLQFLFEYFSETQRNKGNFPGRFSGRQFSNSRSEMNVSTLELGDSALYLCASSEAGPTGTQYFGPGTRLLVL.

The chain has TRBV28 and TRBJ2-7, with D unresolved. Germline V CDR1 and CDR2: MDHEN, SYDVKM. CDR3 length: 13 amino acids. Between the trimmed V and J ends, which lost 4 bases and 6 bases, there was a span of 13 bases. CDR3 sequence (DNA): TGTGCCAGCAGTTCCCCCCAAAGGGTCGAGCAGTACTTC. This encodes CASSSPQRVEQYF.

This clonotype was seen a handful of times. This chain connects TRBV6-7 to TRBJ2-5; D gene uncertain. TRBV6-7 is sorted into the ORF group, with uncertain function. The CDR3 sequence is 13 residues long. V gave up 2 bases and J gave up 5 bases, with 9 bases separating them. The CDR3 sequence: CASSYTSSETQYF. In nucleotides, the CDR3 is TGTGCCAGCAGTTACACCAGCTCGGAGACCCAGTACTTC.

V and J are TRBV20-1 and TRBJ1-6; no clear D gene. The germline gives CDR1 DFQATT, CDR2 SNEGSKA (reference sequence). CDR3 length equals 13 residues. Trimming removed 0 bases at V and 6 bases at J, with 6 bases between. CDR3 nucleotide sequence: TGCAGTGCTAGAGAAACAGCTAATTCACCCCTCCACTTT. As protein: CSARETANSPLHF.

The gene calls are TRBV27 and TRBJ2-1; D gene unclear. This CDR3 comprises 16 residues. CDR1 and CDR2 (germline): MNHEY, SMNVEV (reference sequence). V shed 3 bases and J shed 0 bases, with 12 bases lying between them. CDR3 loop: CASSLLRESSYNEQFF. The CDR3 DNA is TGTGCCAGCAGTTTGCTACGAGAAAGCTCCTACAATGAGCAGTTCTTC.

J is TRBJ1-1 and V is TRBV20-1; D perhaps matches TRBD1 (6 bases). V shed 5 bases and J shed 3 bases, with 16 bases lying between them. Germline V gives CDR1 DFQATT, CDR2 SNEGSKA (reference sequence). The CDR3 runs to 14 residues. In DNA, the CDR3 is TGCAGTGCTGGGGGCGTGGGGGCGGACACTGAAGCTTTCTTT. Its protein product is CSAGGVGADTEAFF.

For the CDR3, the DNA is TGTGCCAGCAGCTTAGTCGCCAGGAACACTGAAGCTTTCTTT. Translated, it gives CASSLVARNTEAFF. The V and J genes are TRBV7-2 and TRBJ1-1; D is ambiguous. This CDR3 has 14 amino acids. Germline CDR1 and CDR2: SGHTA and FQGNSA. Between the trimmed V and J ends, which lost 1 base and 1 base, there was a span of 7 bases.

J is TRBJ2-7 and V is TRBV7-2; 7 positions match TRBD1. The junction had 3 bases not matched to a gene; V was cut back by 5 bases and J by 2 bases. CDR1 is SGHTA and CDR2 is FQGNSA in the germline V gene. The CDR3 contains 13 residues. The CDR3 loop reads CASSQGTAYEQYF. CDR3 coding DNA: TGTGCCAGCAGCCAGGGGACAGCCTACGAGCAGTACTTC.

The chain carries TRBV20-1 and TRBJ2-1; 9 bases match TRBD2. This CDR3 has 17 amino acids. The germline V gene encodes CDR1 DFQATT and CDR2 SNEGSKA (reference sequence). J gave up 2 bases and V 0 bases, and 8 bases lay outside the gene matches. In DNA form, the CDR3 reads TGCAGTGCTAGAGATTCGAGCGGGAGGAAAACCTACAATGAGCAGTTCTTC. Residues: CSARDSSGRKTYNEQFF.

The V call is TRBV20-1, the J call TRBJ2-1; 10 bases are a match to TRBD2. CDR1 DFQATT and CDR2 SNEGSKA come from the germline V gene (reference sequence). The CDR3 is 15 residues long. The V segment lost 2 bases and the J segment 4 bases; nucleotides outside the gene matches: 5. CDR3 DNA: TGCAGTGCTAGAAACCTAGCGGGAGTTTACAATGAGCAGTTCTTC. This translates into CSARNLAGVYNEQFF.